This T cell receptor (beta chain) appears in the sequencing data of a study of identical twins. TCRdb independently ran MiXCR on the 5' RACE reads; one entry per CDR3 protein. The sample yields about 520,000 distinct CDR3 sequences, 22% seen once. This same sample was also part of a study on T cells expressing NK-cell markers. From that study: Dominant NKG2C+ clonotypes accounted for 1.0-7.0% of CD8+ T cells in about six donors.

The clonotype comes from a young woman in good health. Specimen: CD4+ T cells sorted from blood.

Here the CDR3 DNA reads TGTGCCAGCAGCATCATGAGTGGGGAAGAGACCCAGTACTTC. It is translated as CASSIMSGEETQYF. This chain uses TRBV7-9 with TRBJ2-5; D remains unclear. CDR3 length equals 14 residues. The V end lost 5 bases, the J end lost 3 bases, and 13 bases lay between the germline ends. Germline CDR1 reads SEHNR; CDR2 reads FQNEAQ (reference sequence).